This entry concerns a single T cell receptor (beta chain). This CDR3 comprises 15 residues. Germline CDR1 and CDR2: WNHNN and SYGVQD (reference sequence). Trimming pared 3 bases from V and 4 bases from J, leaving 16 bases between. The entry originates in a study of blood T cell repertoires in COVID-19. TCRdb keeps only in-frame clones here, not all; method: immunoSEQ multiplex PCR. The sample lists about 140,000 clones, around 81% occurring once. Specimen: peripheral blood. This sequence was found in a human donor in a cohort sampled during active COVID-19. The gene calls are TRBV10-1 and TRBJ2-7; possible D gene TRBD1, 6 bases. The CDR3: CASSEGRDTLYEQYF. CDR3 nucleotide sequence: TGCGCCAGCAGTGAAGGCCGGGACACTCTTTACGAGCAGTACTTC.